Given below is one T cell receptor beta chain in context. The sample originates from a study of technical replicates of blood from a handful of donors. The assay was immunoSEQ multiplex PCR, and TCRdb's table has in-frame clones only and misses some. The data show 65,000 to 80,000 clones, 95% to 99% seen once. Sequencing was performed on T cells isolated from PBMCs. The receptor was derived from a human donor in good health.

The CDR3: CATSRVIDRRTEAFF. The CDR3, as DNA: TGTGCCACCAGCAGGGTTATCGACAGGCGGACTGAAGCTTTCTTT. The chain is built from TRBV15 and TRBJ1-1; the D gene is possibly TRBD1 (6 bases). This CDR3 contains 15 residues. The germline V gene encodes CDR1 LNHNV and CDR2 YYDKDF (reference sequence). V was shortened by 3 bases and J by 5 bases, with 16 bases between the two germline ends.